One and the same sample provided the 19 T cell receptor beta chains below, sequenced in a study of cytomegalovirus exposure and HLA in healthy donors. PCR was performed using 60 Vbeta and 13 Jbeta primers. TCRdb keeps only in-frame clones here, not all; method: immunoSEQ multiplex PCR. Its table lists some 200,000 clones. The specimen was PBMCs. These receptors all come from a boy between 10 and 17 years old in good health and CMV-seronegative.

V and J are TRBV19 and TRBJ1-1, with 10 nucleotides matching TRBD1. CDR1 LNHDA and CDR2 SQIVND come from the germline V gene (reference sequence). The CDR3 runs to 14 residues. The trim removed 3 bases at V and 3 bases at J, leaving 1 base unmatched. The chain's CDR3 is CASSIGQGDTEAFF. In DNA, the CDR3 is TGTGCCAGTAGTATCGGACAGGGGGACACTGAAGCTTTCTTT.

The chain links TRBV19 to TRBJ1-2; 7 bases agree with TRBD1. Trimming cost V 5 bases and J 8 bases; bases outside gene matches: 5. The germline V gene encodes CDR1 LNHDA and CDR2 SQIVND (reference sequence). The CDR3 extends over 12 amino acids. CDR3 sequence reads: CASSFGTDGYTF. In DNA form, the CDR3 reads TGTGCCAGTAGTTTCGGGACAGACGGCTACACCTTC.

The chain combines TRBV9 with TRBJ2-3; D not certain. Germline values: CDR1 SGDLS, CDR2 YYNGEE. The CDR3 runs 12 residues. Trimming stripped 4 bases from V and 5 bases from J, with 8 bases between. The CDR3 sequence: CASSPQVDTQYF. In DNA form, the CDR3 reads TGTGCCAGCAGCCCGCAGGTAGATACGCAGTATTTT.

With respect to this clone: Other DNA sequences from this sample encode an identical CDR3 as well. The chain employs TRBV5-1 and TRBJ1-1, with 8 bases fitting TRBD1. Germline-derived CDR1 and CDR2 are SGHRS and YFSETQ. This CDR3 region has 13 residues. The ends lost 3 bases at V and 4 bases at J; junction bases unmatched: 2. CDR3 protein: CASSSTGGTEAFF. The CDR3 DNA is TGCGCCAGCAGCTCTACAGGGGGCACTGAAGCTTTCTTT.

V gene TRBV4-1 combines with J gene TRBJ1-2, with D possibly being TRBD1 (6 bases). The CDR3 loop spans 16 amino acids. Germline V gene sequence: CDR1 MGHRA, CDR2 YSYEKL. The V end lost 3 bases, the J end lost 3 bases, and 17 bases lay between the germline ends. The CDR3 is CASSHLVGGPHYGYTF. The CDR3 nucleotides read TGCGCCAGCAGCCACCTGGTGGGGGGGCCCCACTATGGCTACACCTTC.

This sequence joins TRBV15 and TRBJ2-5; 8 bases match TRBD1. Germline lookup yields CDR1 LNHNV and CDR2 YYDKDF (reference sequence). The V gene end was trimmed by 3 bases and the J gene end by 1 base; junction bases not matched to a gene: 1. The CDR3 consists of 14 residues. DNA for the CDR3: TGTGCCACCAGCAGGACAGGGGCCCAAGAGACCCAGTACTTC. Protein sequence: CATSRTGAQETQYF.

V and J are TRBV28 and TRBJ2-1; D may be TRBD2 (6 bases). The CDR3 contains 15 residues. Between the trimmed V and J ends, which lost 5 bases and 10 bases, there was a span of 21 bases. CDR1 and CDR2 from the germline V gene are MDHEN and SYDVKM. The CDR3 loop is CASSPPPGVLAEQFF. Here the CDR3 DNA reads TGTGCCAGCAGTCCCCCACCGGGGGTCCTGGCGGAGCAGTTCTTC.

About this clone itself: The identical CDR3 is also encoded by other nucleotide sequences in the sample. V and J are TRBV18 and TRBJ1-4; the D gene is possibly TRBD1 (6 bases). The CDR3 has 14 residues. V was pared by 5 bases and J by 7 bases, with 14 bases between. Germline values: CDR1 KGHSH, CDR2 LQKENI. The CDR3, as DNA: TGTGCCAGCTCATCAGACAGGTGGATTGAAAAACTGTTTTTT. It specifies CASSSDRWIEKLFF.

This rearrangement joins TRBV5-4 to TRBJ2-1; tentatively, D is TRBD2 (5 bases). The length of the CDR3 is 13 residues. Germline CDR1 reads SGHNT; CDR2 reads YYREEE (reference sequence). V lost 7 bases and J 6 bases, leaving 14 bases between the germline ends. CDR3 loop: CASHPGSSNEQFF. DNA of the CDR3: TGTGCCAGCCATCCGGGATCATCCAATGAGCAGTTCTTC.

The chain is built from TRBV13 and TRBJ2-3; D is possibly TRBD1 (5 bases). V shed 2 bases and J shed 5 bases, with 11 bases lying between them. Germline-derived CDR1 and CDR2 are PRHDT and FYEKMQ (reference sequence). The CDR3 is made up of 14 amino acids. CDR3 residues: CASSLQGPGDTQYF. The CDR3 nucleotides are TGTGCCAGCAGCTTACAGGGTCCAGGAGATACGCAGTATTTT.

V usage is TRBV19 and J usage is TRBJ1-4, with D hard to call. The CDR3 runs to 13 residues. Looked up from germline, CDR1 is LNHDA and CDR2 is SQIVND (reference sequence). Trimming took off 7 bases at V and 6 bases at J, with 12 bases between the two ends. The DNA of the CDR3 is TGTGCCAGTACCGGTCCACCCTATGAAAAACTGTTTTTT. Translated: CASTGPPYEKLFF.

V is TRBV19 and J is TRBJ2-2; TRBD1 agrees at 9 bases. CDR1 is LNHDA and CDR2 is SQIVND in the germline V gene (reference sequence). J lost 3 bases, V lost 7 bases, and 12 bases had no gene match. CDR3 length: 17 residues. The CDR3 DNA reads TGTGCCAGTACCGAGGGACAGGGTTTTACGGACACCGGGGAGCTGTTTTTT. Protein product: CASTEGQGFTDTGELFF.

V is TRBV14 and J is TRBJ2-3, with 10 bases lining up with TRBD2. Trimming cost V 0 bases and J 2 bases; bases outside gene matches: 2. Germline CDR1 reads SGHDN; CDR2 reads FVKESK. The CDR3 runs to 16 residues. The CDR3 sequence is CASSQDSGGTTDTQYF. CDR3 nucleotides: TGTGCCAGCAGCCAAGATAGCGGGGGGACCACAGATACGCAGTATTTT.

The chain uses TRBV19 and TRBJ2-1, with a possible D match to TRBD1 (6 bases). The CDR3 is 12 amino acids. V was shortened by 8 bases and J by 4 bases, with 9 bases between the two germline ends. Germline CDR1 is LNHDA and CDR2 is SQIVND (reference sequence). The CDR3 loop reads CASSDSYNEQFF. In nucleotides, the CDR3 is TGTGCCAGTTCGGACAGTTACAATGAGCAGTTCTTC.

V is TRBV14 and J is TRBJ2-4, with D possibly TRBD2 on 5 matching bases. The CDR3 loop spans 16 amino acids. Germline CDR1 and CDR2: SGHDN and FVKESK. Trimming pared 1 base from V and 2 bases from J, leaving 12 bases between. The CDR3 here is CASSQGSTGTKNIQYF. The CDR3 region has the DNA TGTGCCAGCAGCCAAGGCTCTACGGGAACCAAAAACATTCAGTACTTC.

The chain uses TRBV6-1 and TRBJ2-3, with 9 nucleotides matching TRBD2. Germline loops: CDR1 MNHNS, CDR2 SASEGT. Trimming removed 3 bases from V and 6 bases from J; junction bases left unmatched: 4. This CDR3 comprises 14 residues. The CDR3 DNA reads as TGTGCCAGCAGTGATATTAGCGGGGGTGATACGCAGTATTTT. Protein product: CASSDISGGDTQYF.

The chain has TRBV29-1 and TRBJ2-2; D perhaps matches TRBD1 (6 bases). This CDR3 region has 13 residues. Trimming shortened V by 2 bases and J by 5 bases, and 9 bases separated the two germline ends. Germline V gives CDR1 SQVTM, CDR2 ANQGSEA. The CDR3 spells CSVESDRTGELFF. CDR3 in DNA: TGCAGCGTTGAATCAGACAGGACCGGGGAGCTGTTTTTT.

The V call is TRBV25-1, the J call TRBJ1-1, with TRBD1 matching over 8 bases. CDR3 length equals 13 residues. Germline CDR1 is MGHDK and CDR2 is SYGVNS. V shed 8 bases and J 3 bases; nucleotides not matched to a gene: 5. The CDR3 DNA follows: TGTGCCAGCGGGACAGGAGGACACACTGAAGCTTTCTTT. Protein product: CASGTGGHTEAFF.

The chain combines TRBV5-1 with TRBJ2-1, with a tentative D call TRBD1 (6 bases). Looked up from germline, CDR1 is SGHRS and CDR2 is YFSETQ. CDR3 size: 12 residues. Trimming left V 0 bases short and J 8 bases short, with 6 bases between. CDR3 DNA: TGCGCCAGCAGCTTGGGACAGGATGAGCAGTTCTTC. Its protein product is CASSLGQDEQFF.